Below are 30 T cell receptor beta chains sequenced from a single sample in a study of blood T cells in healthy people across ages. With a J-beta primer mix and a sample-barcoded 5' primer, a second PCR ran 7 to 11 cycles. TCRdb reprocessed the 5' RACE reads with MiXCR, giving one entry per CDR3 protein. This table holds about 750,000 distinct CDR3 sequences, approximately 53% found once. Source material: blood. The receptors derive from a man older than 75 in good health.

The chain carries TRBV5-1 and TRBJ2-7; 9 bases fit TRBD1. V gave up 4 bases and J gave up 1 base; unmatched junction bases: 6. The CDR3 has 15 residues. Germline V gene sequence: CDR1 SGHRS, CDR2 YFSETQ. Here the CDR3 reads CASSTGTGPSYEQYF. In DNA form, the CDR3 reads TGCGCCAGCAGCACTGGGACAGGGCCGTCCTACGAGCAGTACTTC. Full variable domain (rest looked up from reference TRBV5-1 and TRBJ2-7): KAGVTQTPRYLIKTRGQQVTLSCSPISGHRSVSWYQQTPGQGLQFLFEYFSETQRNKGNFPGRFSGRQFSNSRSEMNVSTLELGDSALYLCASSTGTGPSYEQYFGPGTRLTVT.

CDR3 loop: CATAPGVTGELFF. The CDR3 DNA reads as TGCGCCACCGCACCAGGCGTCACCGGGGAGCTGTTTTTT. The chain links TRBV5-1 to TRBJ2-2; D ambiguous. CDR1 and CDR2 (germline): SGHRS, YFSETQ. The CDR3 has 13 residues. V was pared by 9 bases and J by 4 bases, with 13 bases between.

This chain links TRBV2 with TRBJ1-1; D call uncertain. V was shortened by 4 bases and J by 1 base, with 10 bases between the two germline ends. Germline CDR1 is SNHLY and CDR2 is FYNNEI. The CDR3 is 14 amino acids. Written as DNA, the CDR3 is TGTGCCAGCAGTGTTATCACCGCGAACACTGAAGCTTTCTTT. This sequence encodes CASSVITANTEAFF.

The chain couples TRBV5-1 to TRBJ2-1; a weak D match, TRBD1 (6 bases). Germline V gives CDR1 SGHRS, CDR2 YFSETQ. The V end was cut by 0 bases, the J end by 6 bases, with 16 bases between. The CDR3 loop spans 16 amino acids. The CDR3 nucleotides are TGCGCCAGCAGCTTGGATCGCGGCAGGGGCGGCAATGAGCAGTTCTTC. Its translation: CASSLDRGRGGNEQFF.

V gene TRBV20-1 combines with J gene TRBJ2-4; tentatively, D is TRBD2 (5 bases). The J call may not be correct, given that the DNA end is closer to TRBJ2-7. Germline V CDR1 and CDR2: DFQATT, SNEGSKA (reference sequence). The CDR3 is 12 amino acids. The DNA of the CDR3 is TGCAGTGCTACCTTTTCTGCGGGCGAGCAGTACTTC. Protein: CSATFSAGEQYF.

The chain uses TRBV12-3 or TRBV12-4 and TRBJ2-7; 12 nucleotides align to TRBD2. Near its end, the DNA agrees better with TRBJ2-1, so the J call may be wrong. The CDR3 contains 15 residues. DNA of the CDR3: TGTGCCAGCAGTAGGACTAGCGGGGACATCTACGAGCAGTTCTTC. Its translation is CASSRTSGDIYEQFF.

The chain employs TRBV24-1 and TRBJ2-1; 10 bases align to TRBD2. The assigned J gene may be wrong: the sequence end matches TRBJ2-7 better. CDR3 length equals 17 residues. Germline V gene lookup returns CDR1 KGHDR and CDR2 SFDVKD. The CDR3 is CATSDRTSGYSYNEQYF. The CDR3 region has the DNA TGTGCCACCAGTGATAGGACTAGCGGTTACTCCTACAATGAGCAGTACTTC.

This rearrangement joins TRBV20-1 to TRBJ2-7, with D perhaps TRBD2 (5 bases). The ends were cut back, 4 bases at V and 2 bases at J, with 18 bases in the middle. The CDR3 runs to 15 residues. CDR1 is DFQATT and CDR2 is SNEGSKA in the germline V gene (reference sequence). The CDR3 DNA sequence: TGCAGTGCTACCGATCCTGCGGGCAGCCCCTACGAGCAGTACTTC. The encoded protein is CSATDPAGSPYEQYF.

V is TRBV7-2 and J is TRBJ2-4, with a weak D call TRBD1 (5 bases). Germline values: CDR1 SGHTA, CDR2 FQGNSA. V was shortened by 2 bases and J by 0 bases, with 14 bases between the two germline ends. The CDR3 length is 17 residues. In nucleotides, the CDR3 is TGTGCCAGCAGCTTATTCCCGGACACTCCAGCCAAAAACATTCAGTACTTC. As protein: CASSLFPDTPAKNIQYF.

This clonotype was counted a few times. The chain is built from TRBV28 and TRBJ2-7, with D perhaps matching TRBD1 (6 bases). Between the trimmed V and J ends, which lost 7 bases and 0 bases, there was a span of 13 bases. CDR3 length: 14 residues. Per the germline V gene, CDR1 is MDHEN and CDR2 is SYDVKM. The CDR3 loop reads CASTIGTTSYEQYF. CDR3 bases: TGTGCCAGCACCATCGGGACAACCTCCTACGAGCAGTACTTC.

The CDR3 region has the DNA TGTGCCAGCAGTTACCGTAGAGCGGGAGGGCCATCTGATACGCAGTATTTT. Its translation is CASSYRRAGGPSDTQYF. V usage is TRBV6-5 and J usage is TRBJ2-3, with TRBD2 identical over 10 bases. The CDR3 runs to 17 residues. Trimming took 2 bases from V and 6 from J; bases not matched to a gene: 11. The V gene's germline CDR1 is MNHEY and CDR2 SVGAGI.

The chain carries TRBV28 and TRBJ2-1, with D perhaps matching TRBD1 or TRBD2 (5 bases each). This CDR3 is built from 15 residues. Germline CDR1 reads MDHEN; CDR2 reads SYDVKM. V lost 8 bases and J lost 7, with 21 bases in between. The CDR3 DNA follows: TGTGCCAGCCACTCCCCGGGGACGTACGCGAATGAGCAGTTCTTC. It codes for CASHSPGTYANEQFF. The full variable domain, in which reference TRBV28 and TRBJ2-1 provide the parts outside the CDR3, is DVKVTQSSRYLVKRTGEKVFLECVQDMDHENMFWYRQDPGLGLRLIYFSYDVKMKEKGDIPEGYSVSREKKERFSLILESASTNQTSMYLCASHSPGTYANEQFFGPGTRLTVL.

As concerns this clonotype: The junction differs from germline at one of its ends, possibly a read error. The chain combines TRBV29-1 with TRBJ2-1, with D unclear. The CDR3 extends over 11 amino acids. Looked up from germline, CDR1 is SQVTM and CDR2 is ANQGSEA. The CDR3 is CSVSNHNVQFF. The CDR3 nucleotides are TGCAGCGTGTCAAATCACAATGTGCAGTTCTTC.

The J gene is TRBJ2-7, the V gene TRBV20-1; 10 nucleotides line up with TRBD2. With 5 bases clipped from V and 3 bases from J, the junction kept 13 bases outside the gene matches. This CDR3 comprises 16 residues. CDR1 is DFQATT, CDR2 SNEGSKA, per germline (reference sequence). In DNA form, the CDR3 reads TGCAGTGCTCGCTCACCAACTAGCGGGGATTTCTACGAGCAGTACTTC. This encodes CSARSPTSGDFYEQYF.

This clonotype was observed many times. CDR3 in amino acids: CSATRDRAYEQYF. Written as DNA, the CDR3 is TGCAGTGCTACCCGGGACAGGGCCTACGAGCAGTACTTC. The gene calls are TRBV20-1 and TRBJ2-7; 9 nucleotides line up with TRBD1. The germline V gene encodes CDR1 DFQATT and CDR2 SNEGSKA (reference sequence). Trimming cost V 4 bases and J 2 bases; bases outside gene matches: 3. This CDR3 region has 13 residues.

This rearrangement joins TRBV15 to TRBJ2-5; D is possibly TRBD1 (7 bases). Trimming left V 3 bases short and J 2 bases short, with 16 bases between. The CDR3 spans 16 residues. The germline CDR1 and CDR2 sequences are LNHNV and YYDKDF (reference sequence). The CDR3 bases are TGTGCCACCAGCAGGGGGAGCAGGGGGACTCAAGAGACCCAGTACTTC. This gives the protein CATSRGSRGTQETQYF.

A word on this clonotype: This may stem from a read error, because a much larger clone lies one nucleotide away. The V and J genes are TRBV29-1 and TRBJ2-5; D not resolved. The CDR3 runs to 10 residues. Germline CDR1 and CDR2: SQVTM and ANQGSEA. Trimming took 3 bases from V and 11 from J, leaving 10 bases between them. The CDR3 DNA follows: TGCAGCGTTGAGTCCAATGAGCAGTACTTC. Amino acids: CSVESNEQYF.

The V gene is TRBV2, the J gene TRBJ1-6; TRBD1 matches at 11 bases. V lost 9 bases to trimming and J lost 8 bases; unmatched junction nucleotides: 6. CDR1 and CDR2 from the germline V gene are SNHLY and FYNNEI. The CDR3 spans 14 residues. The CDR3 nucleotides read TGTGCCAGGACGAGGACAGGGGGCGATTCACCCCTCCACTTT. This codes for CARTRTGGDSPLHF.

The chain links TRBV20-1 to TRBJ2-7, with TRBD1 matching 8 bases. The CDR3 length is 13 residues. Trimming cost V 8 bases and J 4 bases; bases outside gene matches: 10. From germline, CDR1 is DFQATT and CDR2 SNEGSKA (reference sequence). CDR3 protein: CSSTGTGGYEQYF. The CDR3 region has the DNA TGCAGTTCCACTGGGACAGGCGGTTACGAGCAGTACTTC.

V is TRBV7-6 and J is TRBJ2-3, with 9 bases lining up with TRBD2. The CDR3 contains 15 residues. The ends lost 6 bases at V and 2 bases at J; junction bases unmatched: 6. Looked up from germline, CDR1 is SGHVS and CDR2 is FNYEAQ. In nucleotides, the CDR3 is TGTGCCAGCAGTTTCACTAGCGGGTACACAGATACGCAGTATTTT. It translates to CASSFTSGYTDTQYF.

This clonotype was counted many times. The chain carries TRBV3-1 and TRBJ2-1, with D tentatively TRBD2 (6 bases). The CDR3 extends over 15 amino acids. Germline V gene lookup returns CDR1 LGHDT and CDR2 YNNKEL (reference sequence). Trimming took off 4 bases at V and 4 bases at J, with 14 bases between the two ends. The chain's CDR3 is CASSLQTGRYNEQFF. The CDR3, as DNA: TGTGCCAGCAGCCTCCAAACCGGGAGATACAATGAGCAGTTCTTC.

The J gene is TRBJ2-5, the V gene TRBV27, with TRBD1 identical over 8 bases. The J call could be wrong; TRBJ2-1 is a better fit for the DNA end. Germline CDR1 reads MNHEY; CDR2 reads SMNVEV (reference sequence). CDR3 size: 13 residues. CDR3 region: CASRGTGQETQFF. The CDR3 nucleotides read TGTGCCAGCCGTGGGACAGGCCAAGAGACCCAGTTCTTC.

The rearrangement links TRBV18 to TRBJ2-5; no reliable D call. Germline CDR1 reads KGHSH; CDR2 reads LQKENI. This CDR3 comprises 13 residues. Trimming left V 0 bases short and J 6 bases short, with 8 bases between. The CDR3 DNA is TGTGCCAGCTCACCACCGCACCAGCAGACCCAGTACTTC. This translates into CASSPPHQQTQYF.

J is TRBJ2-1 and V is TRBV24-1; tentative D call: TRBD2 (6 bases). The ends were cut back, 10 bases at V and 5 bases at J, with 17 bases in the middle. The germline V gene encodes CDR1 KGHDR and CDR2 SFDVKD. The CDR3 consists of 14 residues. This CDR3 is CATEELAGNNEQFF. The CDR3 coding sequence is TGTGCCACAGAGGAACTAGCAGGAAACAATGAGCAGTTCTTC.

This clonotype was counted only a few times. The chain is built from TRBV6-5 and TRBJ2-4, with D perhaps given as TRBD1 or TRBD2 (6 bases each). The end of the DNA aligns better with TRBJ2-5, so the J call may be wrong. The CDR3 is 17 residues long. Germline CDR1 is MNHEY and CDR2 is SVGAGI. The CDR3 nucleotides are TGTGCCAGCAGTTACTCGGGGGGCGGCTTCTTCGGGGAGACCCAGTACTTC. Its translation: CASSYSGGGFFGETQYF.

The chain combines TRBV21-1 with TRBJ1-2. TRBV21-1 is tagged as a pseudogene. This CDR3 is built from 14 residues. The CDR3 protein is CASSKAEGNYGYTF. CDR3 in DNA: TGTGCCAGCAGCAAAGCGGAAGGGAACTATGGCTACACCTTC.

The chain couples TRBV20-1 to TRBJ2-5, with TRBD1 matching over 9 bases. CDR1 is DFQATT and CDR2 is SNEGSKA in the germline V gene (reference sequence). CDR3 size: 15 residues. Losses at the gene ends were 4 bases for V and 0 bases for J; bases not matched to a gene: 6. Here the CDR3 reads CSATPGQGYQETQYF. The CDR3 region has the DNA TGCAGTGCTACTCCGGGACAGGGTTACCAAGAGACCCAGTACTTC.

The chain has TRBV12-3 or TRBV12-4 and TRBJ2-5; weak D call: TRBD2 (7 bases). Trimming took 2 bases from V and 8 from J, leaving 15 bases between them. The CDR3 has 14 amino acids. The CDR3: CASSLRGGHDTQYF. The CDR3 region has the DNA TGTGCCAGCAGTTTAAGGGGGGGCCACGACACCCAGTACTTC.

J is TRBJ1-2 and V is TRBV4-1; 10 bases fit TRBD1. The CDR3 length is 15 residues. Germline CDR1 MGHRA, CDR2 YSYEKL. Germline trimming cut 3 bases from V and 0 bases from J; bases unmatched to any gene: 1. The DNA of the CDR3 is TGCGCCAGCAGCCACGGACAGGGGGCTAACTATGGCTACACCTTC. Translating gives CASSHGQGANYGYTF.

Comment on this clonotype: This may arise from a read error, as a much more abundant clone is one base away. This chain joins TRBV20-1 and TRBJ2-4, with 9 bases aligning to TRBD2. The DNA end is more similar to TRBJ2-7, so the J call may be wrong. The CDR3 length is 15 residues. The germline V gene encodes CDR1 DFQATT and CDR2 SNEGSKA (reference sequence). The CDR3 DNA is TGCAGTGCTGGAGGGGGGCTAGCGGGAAAAAACGAGCAGTACTTC. Its protein product is CSAGGGLAGKNEQYF.